This TCR beta chain was obtained from a study of blood T cell repertoires in COVID-19. About the research overall: The analysed material was cDNA or gDNA that came from T cells, B-cell-depleted T cells, or PBMCs.

Clones were read by immunoSEQ multiplex PCR, and TCRdb kept only the in-frame ones, dropping some. The sample has more than 200,000 clones, around 89% seen once. The study drew participants aged about 18 to 95 years from fewer than 30 US areas. Before being deemed recovered, Cohort 3 donors had two negative PCRs, clearance, or symptom resolution. There are 19 residues in the CDR3. CDR1 is SGHTA and CDR2 is FQGNSA in the germline V gene. V lost 4 bases and J lost 0; bases outside the gene matches: 7. V usage is TRBV7-2 and J usage is TRBJ1-6, with 12 bases aligning to TRBD1. The sequenced sample consisted of PBMCs or T cells enriched from blood (not recorded which). This sequence was found in a woman in her twenties or thirties who had recovered from COVID-19. The CDR3 is CASSSAGTGGASYNSPLHF. The CDR3 DNA follows: TGTGCCAGCAGCTCAGCCGGGACAGGGGGCGCCTCCTATAATTCACCCCTCCACTTT.